What follows are 18 T cell receptor beta chains derived from one specimen sequenced in a study of T cell repertoires in cytomegalovirus infection. MiXCR, run by TCRdb on the reads, gives a single entry per CDR3 protein. The table lists roughly 500,000 distinct CDR3 sequences, more than 15% of them singletons. The specimen was CD8+ T cells from PBMCs. Source of these receptors: a human donor in good health (CMV status not recorded). Some clones in this sample may be carry-over from other donors' samples.

This chain uses TRBV14 with TRBJ2-5; 8 bases align to TRBD2. CDR3 length equals 15 residues. Losses at the gene ends were 6 bases for V and 5 bases for J; bases not matched to a gene: 11. The V gene's germline CDR1 is SGHDN and CDR2 FVKESK. The CDR3 loop is CASRPHAGGEETQYF. CDR3 DNA: TGTGCCAGCAGACCCCACGCGGGAGGTGAGGAGACCCAGTACTTC.

Only a few counts were recorded for this clonotype. The CDR3 nucleotides read TGTGCCAGTAGTATTCTAGCGGGAGGTTCGAATGAGCAGTTCTTC. Translation gives CASSILAGGSNEQFF. This chain joins TRBV19 and TRBJ2-1; 11 nucleotides agree with TRBD2. V lost 3 bases to trimming and J lost 7 bases; unmatched junction nucleotides: 5. Germline lookup yields CDR1 LNHDA and CDR2 SQIVND (reference sequence). The CDR3 is made up of 15 amino acids.

A word on this clonotype: This may come from a read error, since a much larger clone is one base off. The chain joins TRBV6-5 to TRBJ1-2; D unresolved. This CDR3 contains 14 residues. CDR1 and CDR2 (germline): MNHEY, SVGAGI. CDR3 in DNA: TGTGCCAGCAGGAGTCAAAGGGCCAACTATGGCTGCACCTTC. It yields the protein CASRSQRANYGCTF.

This clonotype was counted at least ten times. The chain combines TRBV10-3 with TRBJ1-1, with 9 nucleotides matching TRBD1. The CDR3 has 18 residues. CDR1 ENHRY and CDR2 SYGVKD come from the germline V gene. V shed 3 bases, J shed 4 bases, and the junction held 15 bases outside the gene matches. The CDR3 region is CAISDTGTGPRRGTEAFF. The CDR3 bases are TGTGCCATCAGTGACACCGGGACAGGGCCGAGAAGGGGCACTGAAGCTTTCTTT.

In this sample, this clonotype turned up a few times. The genes are TRBV6-1 and TRBJ1-2; D perhaps matches TRBD1 (6 bases). V shed 11 bases and J shed 4 bases, with 17 bases lying between them. The CDR3 consists of 13 residues. Germline V gene data show CDR1 as MNHNS and CDR2 as SASEGT. CDR3 coding DNA: TGTGCCGGATTCAAGACAGGAGCCTATGGCTACACCTTC. This encodes CAGFKTGAYGYTF.

This clonotype has ten or more counts. The chain combines TRBV28 with TRBJ2-3; D might be TRBD2 (6 bases). V lost 1 base and J 3 bases, leaving 20 bases between the germline ends. CDR1 and CDR2 (germline): MDHEN, SYDVKM. This CDR3 has 18 residues. The DNA of the CDR3 is TGTGCCAGCAGTTTATCCCATTTGGCGGGGACTCTTACAGATACGCAGTATTTT. Protein sequence: CASSLSHLAGTLTDTQYF.

This clonotype has a handful of counts. The chain recombines TRBV6-1 with TRBJ1-2; 7 bases align to TRBD1. V lost 5 bases, J lost 5 bases, and 8 bases stayed unmatched. CDR3 size: 14 residues. CDR1 MNHNS and CDR2 SASEGT come from the germline V gene. The CDR3 reads CASSSDRTGYGYTF. CDR3 sequence (DNA): TGTGCCAGCAGTTCCGACCGGACAGGTTATGGCTACACCTTC.

This clonotype showed up just a few times. This chain joins TRBV28 and TRBJ2-1, with D possibly TRBD2 on 6 matching bases. The CDR3 totals 15 residues. The germline V gene has CDR1 MDHEN and CDR2 SYDVKM. V was clipped by 6 bases and J by 2 bases, with 14 bases between them. Here the CDR3 DNA reads TGTGCCAGCAGCCCCCGGGACTCAACCTACAATGAGCAGTTCTTC. Amino acids: CASSPRDSTYNEQFF.

The V gene is TRBV29-1, the J gene TRBJ2-7, with 7 bases matching TRBD2. CDR3 length: 15 residues. With 3 bases clipped from V and 6 bases from J, the junction kept 14 bases outside the gene matches. Per germline, CDR1 SQVTM and CDR2 ANQGSEA. CDR3 sequence reads: CSVELVGGPYSEQYF. CDR3 coding DNA: TGCAGCGTTGAGTTAGTGGGAGGGCCTTACAGCGAGCAGTACTTC.

This clonotype came up many times. The chain links TRBV27 to TRBJ2-7; 8 nucleotides agree with TRBD2. Germline lookup yields CDR1 MNHEY and CDR2 SMNVEV (reference sequence). This CDR3 has 17 amino acids. Trimming took 4 bases from V and 3 from J; bases not matched to a gene: 14. The CDR3 spells CASSYQAGVAGSYEQYF. The CDR3 DNA reads TGTGCCAGCAGTTACCAAGCGGGCGTAGCGGGGAGCTACGAGCAGTACTTC.

There are a few counts of this clonotype. The chain joins TRBV4-2 to TRBJ1-4, with a possible D match to TRBD1 (6 bases). CDR1 is LGHNA and CDR2 is YNFKEQ in the germline V gene. The V and J ends lost 4 bases and 5 bases respectively, with 14 bases between them. This CDR3 spans 15 amino acids. CDR3 bases: TGTGCCAGCAGCCCTTTGACAGGACAGAATGAAAAACTGTTTTTT. This encodes CASSPLTGQNEKLFF.

This clonotype was seen many times. The chain joins TRBV20-1 to TRBJ2-1; the match to TRBD1 covers 9 bases. V lost 0 bases, J lost 9 bases, and 6 bases stayed unmatched. In germline, CDR1 is DFQATT, CDR2 SNEGSKA (reference sequence). The CDR3 covers 14 residues. The CDR3 region has the DNA TGCAGTGCTAGAGATGCAGGACAGGGGATTGAGCAGTTCTTC. It translates to CSARDAGQGIEQFF.

This clonotype has a handful of counts. The J gene is TRBJ1-2, the V gene TRBV6-5, with 8 bases aligning to TRBD1. V trimming: 1 base; J trimming: 7 bases; junction bases outside the gene matches: 8. The V gene's germline CDR1 is MNHEY and CDR2 SVGAGI. CDR3 length equals 15 residues. CDR3 DNA sequence: TGTGCCAGCAGTTACTTGGGACAGGCTCAGGGTGGCTACACCTTC. Translating gives CASSYLGQAQGGYTF.

This clonotype was picked up many times. The chain uses TRBV7-9 and TRBJ1-5, with D perhaps matching TRBD1 (5 bases). V was clipped by 5 bases and J by 4 bases, with 18 bases between them. CDR3 length: 16 residues. Germline V gene data show CDR1 as SEHNR and CDR2 as FQNEAQ (reference sequence). In DNA form, the CDR3 reads TGTGCCAGCAGCGGGGACGAGGCAGCTCAGAATCAGCCCCAGCATTTT. Protein: CASSGDEAAQNQPQHF. The full variable domain, completed using reference TRBV7-9 and TRBJ1-5, is DTGVSQNPRHKITKRGQNVTFRCDPISEHNRLYWYRQTLGQGPEFLTYFQNEAQLEKSRLLSDRFSAERPKGSFSTLEIQRTEQGDSAMYLCASSGDEAAQNQPQHFGDGTRLSIL.

This clonotype was picked up many times. The chain carries TRBV7-8 and TRBJ1-1; D not resolved. Trimming pared 3 bases from V and 8 bases from J, leaving 13 bases between. This CDR3 comprises 13 residues. Germline V gene lookup returns CDR1 SGHVS and CDR2 FQNEAQ. Here the CDR3 reads CASSFPGIAEAFF. The CDR3, as DNA: TGTGCCAGCAGCTTCCCTGGGATCGCGGAAGCTTTCTTT.

The table lists this clonotype with a few counts. The chain is built from TRBV28 and TRBJ2-7, with 9 nucleotides matching TRBD1. The germline CDR1 and CDR2 sequences are MDHEN and SYDVKM. The V segment lost 3 bases and the J segment 6 bases; nucleotides outside the gene matches: 15. The CDR3 is 17 amino acids. Here the CDR3 reads CASSFVGGGDRELEQYF. The CDR3 DNA is TGTGCCAGCAGTTTTGTAGGGGGAGGGGACAGGGAGCTCGAGCAGTACTTC. Looking up the rest from reference TRBV28 and TRBJ2-7 gives the full variable domain: DVKVTQSSRYLVKRTGEKVFLECVQDMDHENMFWYRQDPGLGLRLIYFSYDVKMKEKGDIPEGYSVSREKKERFSLILESASTNQTSMYLCASSFVGGGDRELEQYFGPGTRLTVT.

Ten or more counts support this clonotype. The chain uses TRBV7-2 and TRBJ2-7; D is perhaps TRBD2 (6 bases). This CDR3 has 17 residues. Between the trimmed V and J ends, which lost 4 bases and 4 bases, there was a span of 23 bases. The germline V gene has CDR1 SGHTA and CDR2 FQGNSA. The CDR3 loop reads CASSSPPLGTLRYEQYF. The DNA for the CDR3 is TGTGCCAGCAGCTCCCCTCCCCTCGGGACTCTACGATACGAGCAGTACTTC.

This clonotype was observed at least ten times. The chain employs TRBV11-2 and TRBJ2-5; the D is unclear. Trimming took off 2 bases at V and 5 bases at J, with 21 bases between the two ends. Germline CDR1 is SGHAT and CDR2 is FQNNGV. The CDR3 has 17 amino acids. Written as DNA, the CDR3 is TGTGCCAGCAGCTTAAGAAGGGTCAGCGCGGTCGGGGAGACCCAGTACTTC. It is translated as CASSLRRVSAVGETQYF.